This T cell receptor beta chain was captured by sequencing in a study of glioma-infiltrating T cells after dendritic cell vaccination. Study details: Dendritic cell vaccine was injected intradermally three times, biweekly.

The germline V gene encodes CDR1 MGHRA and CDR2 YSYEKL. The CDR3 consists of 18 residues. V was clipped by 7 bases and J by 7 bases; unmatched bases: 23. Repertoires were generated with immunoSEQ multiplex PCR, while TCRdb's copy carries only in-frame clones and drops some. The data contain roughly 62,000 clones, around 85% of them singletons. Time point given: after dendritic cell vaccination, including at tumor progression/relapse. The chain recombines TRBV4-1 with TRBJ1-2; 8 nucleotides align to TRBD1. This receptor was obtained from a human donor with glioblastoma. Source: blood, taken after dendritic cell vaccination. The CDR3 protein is CASTISRTGSSSLGGYTF. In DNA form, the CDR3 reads TGCGCCAGCACAATAAGTCGGACAGGGTCCTCATCTCTAGGTGGCTACACCTTC.